The rows below give T cell receptor beta chains drawn from one sample of a study of T cells in Graves' hyperthyroidism and ophthalmopathy. MiXCR was run by TCRdb on the multiplex PCR reads, yielding one entry per CDR3 protein. The sample lists approximately 600,000 distinct CDR3 sequences, around 15% occurring once. What was sequenced was blood. All receptors come from a woman aged 30 to 39 with Graves' hyperthyroidism. The CDR3 runs from the conserved cysteine through the conserved F or W. The order of the fields is J gene, clone size, V gene, D gene, CDR3 DNA, CDR3 protein. The D gene is left open where the match is weak. The listing skips clone size in some rows; elsewhere it reads once, few, many or a size class.

TRBJ2-1 many TRBV2 TRBD2 TGTGCCAGCAGGCCGGGACTAGGGGATTACAATGAGCAGTTCTTC CASRPGLGDYNEQFF
TRBJ2-7 many TRBV7-2 TRBD2 TGTGCCAGCAGCTCCGCCGGAACTAGCGGGAGGGCCGCCTACGAGCAGTACTTC CASSSAGTSGRAAYEQYF
TRBJ1-1 . TRBV11-2 . TGTGCCAGCAGCTTCGAGCCCTCAGGGTTCACTGAAGCTTTCTTT CASSFEPSGFTEAFF
TRBJ2-7 many TRBV13 . TGTGCCAGCAGCCCTCGGGGTGGGAGCTCCTACGAGCAGTACTTC CASSPRGGSSYEQYF
TRBJ1-4 few TRBV28 . TGTGCCAGCAGTCCCCTCGGGAGGCTTAATGAAAAACTGTTTTTT CASSPLGRLNEKLFF
TRBJ1-4 many TRBV3-1 . TGTGCCAGCAGCCCGGATGCGGGGAATGAAAAACTGTTTTTT CASSPDAGNEKLFF
TRBJ1-1 few TRBV11-3 TRBD1 TGTGCCAGCAGCTTCCAGGGACAGGGGCGTGGGAACACTGAAGCTTTCTTT CASSFQGQGRGNTEAFF
TRBJ2-3 . TRBV7-9 TRBD1 TGTGCCAGCAGCATGGGACAGAGCACAGATACGCAGTATTTT CASSMGQSTDTQYF
TRBJ2-1 few TRBV19 . TGTGCCAGTAGTATAGTAGGTGGGGGGGGCGATGAGTTCTTC CASSIVGGGGDEFF
TRBJ1-1 many TRBV18 . TGTGCCAGCATGCCAGGGAACACTGAAGCTTTCTTT CASMPGNTEAFF
TRBJ2-1 many TRBV28 TRBD2 TGTGCCAGCAGTACGCCCAGAGCTAGCGGAGGGGTCAATGAGCAGTTCTTC CASSTPRASGGVNEQFF
TRBJ1-1 . TRBV5-1 . TGCGCCAGCAGCTTGTGGGATGGGAGGATGAACACTGAAGCTTTCTTT CASSLWDGRMNTEAFF
TRBJ1-1 many TRBV28 . TGTGCCAGCAGTTTGTGGGGAAAAAACACTGAAGCTTTCTTT CASSLWGKNTEAFF
TRBJ2-1 . TRBV19 . TGTGCCAGTAGTATATCCGGGCGTGAGCAGTTCTTC CASSISGREQFF
TRBJ2-7 few TRBV2 TRBD2 TGTGCCAGCAGTAATCCGGGACTAGCGTCTAACGAGCAGTACTTC CASSNPGLASNEQYF
TRBJ2-1 . TRBV29-1 TRBD2 TGCAGCGTTGGAAGCTGGACTAGCGGGAGAGGAAATGAGCAGTTCTTC CSVGSWTSGRGNEQFF
TRBJ2-2 . TRBV11-2 . TGTGCCAGCAGCTTAGATCCAGGGAGGTACCTGAACACCGGGGAGCTGTTTTTT CASSLDPGRYLNTGELFF
TRBJ2-1 many TRBV20-1 TRBD1 TGCAGTGCTGAACAGGGGATTGAGCAGTTCTTC CSAEQGIEQFF
TRBJ1-4 . TRBV4-1 . TGCGCCAGCAGCCAAAAGCTGGCAGGGGATGAAAAACTGTTTTTT CASSQKLAGDEKLFF
TRBJ2-5 . TRBV20-1 TRBD1 TGCGGAATTGGTGGGACAGATCAAGAGTCCCAGTACTTC CGIGGTDQESQYF
TRBJ1-4 . TRBV27 . TGTGCCAGCAAAGTACAGGACAGTGAAAAACTGTTTTTT CASKVQDSEKLFF
TRBJ2-7 many TRBV6-2/TRBV6-3 . TGTGCCAGCAGTTTACGGTTTTACGAGCAGTACTTC CASSLRFYEQYF
TRBJ2-7 many TRBV7-3 . TGTGCCAGCAGCTTCAATGGAGCCTTTCCCTACGAGCAGTACTTC CASSFNGAFPYEQYF
TRBJ1-5 . TRBV18 TRBD1 TGTGCCAGCTCACCGACAGGGGGGGAGGGTCAGCCCCAGCATTTT CASSPTGGEGQPQHF
TRBJ2-7 few TRBV18 . TGTGCCAGCTCACCACGGATGGCCGCCTCCTACGAGCAGTACTTC CASSPRMAASYEQYF
TRBJ2-5 few TRBV28 . TGTGCCAGCAGTTTATCGGCCGGGGCTAGAGTTGAGTACTTC CASSLSAGARVEYF
TRBJ2-1 many TRBV6-2/TRBV6-3 TRBD1 TGTGCCAGCAGAACTCCGGGACAGGGGGCTGGCAATGAGCAGTTCTTC CASRTPGQGAGNEQFF
TRBJ1-5 many TRBV6-2/TRBV6-3 . TGTGCCAGCAGGCCACACAAGGATAGCAATCAGCCCCAGCATTTT CASRPHKDSNQPQHF
TRBJ2-4 few TRBV30 . TGTGCCTGGAGTGCGGGGACTGCCAAAAACATTCAGTACTTC CAWSAGTAKNIQYF
TRBJ1-1 many TRBV12-3/TRBV12-4 . TGTGCCAGCACCTCGGGAGGTGAAGCTTTCTTT CASTSGGEAFF
TRBJ1-6 few TRBV28 . TGTGCCAGCAGTTCTGGGGATTCACCCCTCCACTTT CASSSGDSPLHF
TRBJ1-3 . TRBV30 . TGTGCCTGGAACATTGGCCGTTTTGGAAACACCATATATTTT CAWNIGRFGNTIYF
TRBJ2-7 many TRBV2 . TGTGCCAGCACCCGGACGGAGGGGTTGTACGAGCAGTACTTC CASTRTEGLYEQYF
TRBJ2-5 . TRBV7-3 . TGTGCCAGCAGCCCCGGGGCTGGGCCACAGTACTTC CASSPGAGPQYF
TRBJ1-1 many TRBV11-3 . TGTGCCAGCAAAGCAGGGGCGAACACTGAAGCTTTCTTT CASKAGANTEAFF
TRBJ2-5 many TRBV7-9 TRBD2 TGTGCCAGCAGCACGACTAGCGGGATGGAGACCCAGTACTTC CASSTTSGMETQYF
TRBJ2-1 many TRBV28 TRBD2 TGTGCCAGCAGGCCGGGGGGGGCCGGCTACAATGAGCAGTTCTTC CASRPGGAGYNEQFF
TRBJ2-5 . TRBV5-1 TRBD2 TGCGCCAGCAGCTTAGGGAGGGATGAGACCCAGTACTTC CASSLGRDETQYF
TRBJ1-1 . TRBV18 TRBD1 TGTGCCAGCTCACCGGCTCACAGGGGGCGAAACACTGAAGCTTTCTTT CASSPAHRGRNTEAFF
TRBJ2-7 many TRBV20-1 . TGCAGTGCTAGAGATAACAAGGCCGCAGCCTACGAGCAGTACTTC CSARDNKAAAYEQYF
TRBJ1-1 . TRBV20-1 . TGCAGTGCCCTACAATTTAATGCGAACACTGAAGCTTTCTTT CSALQFNANTEAFF
TRBJ1-2 . TRBV19 . TGTGCCAGTAGTATTAACTCTGGCTACACCTTC CASSINSGYTF
TRBJ2-3 . TRBV7-9 TRBD2 TGTGCCAGCGTACTGGGGCGGGAGGGCCTCACAGATACGCAGTATTTT CASVLGREGLTDTQYF
TRBJ2-5 many TRBV6-1 . TGTGCCAGCGCAGCCCCGGGCTCGGAGACCCAGTACTTC CASAAPGSETQYF
TRBJ2-3 many TRBV28 . TGTGCCAGCAGTTCCCCAGCCGGAGAGGGAGATACGCAGTATTTT CASSSPAGEGDTQYF
TRBJ1-2 . TRBV18 . TGTGCCAGCTCACCGAGTCAGGACATTCTTTATGGCTACACCTTC CASSPSQDILYGYTF
TRBJ1-5 many TRBV28 . TGTGCCAGCAGCCAGGGTGTGGGGAATCAGCCCCAGCATTTT CASSQGVGNQPQHF
TRBJ2-2 few TRBV6-6 . TGTGCCAGCAGTTACGACGGGTCGATGACCGGGGAGCTGTTTTTT CASSYDGSMTGELFF